This TCR beta chain came from a study of T cells in localized non-small cell lung cancer. The study's findings and limits: Measurement of T cell clonality placed uninvolved adjacent lung highest, above the level in tumor. Longer overall survival was seen with higher T cell density measured in blood. Adjacent lung held a median approximately 50 of the top 100 tumor clones. Heterogeneity remains possible, as sequencing covered one tumor region only.

Measured with immunoSEQ multiplex PCR; TCRdb has only the in-frame clones, and not every one. The sample has about 33,000 clones, roughly 90% seen once. This CDR3 comprises 13 residues. Germline loops: CDR1 SGHDN, CDR2 FVKESK. V was shortened by 4 bases and J by 10 bases, with 14 bases between the two germline ends. About this clone: Its matching antigen is unknown.

This material consisted of peripheral blood, taken before any cancer treatment. This TCR derives from a man aged 40 to 70 with stage I lung adenocarcinoma. The J gene is TRBJ2-1, the V gene TRBV14; the D is unclear. The chain's CDR3 is CASSPLSRGEQFF. For the CDR3, the DNA is TGTGCCAGCAGCCCCTTAAGTAGAGGAGAGCAGTTCTTC.